The entry that follows covers one T cell receptor beta chain sequence. CDR3 size: 15 residues. Germline V gene sequence: CDR1 SGDLS, CDR2 YYNGEE. V shed 3 bases and J 7 bases; nucleotides not matched to a gene: 3. The data were taken from a study of cytomegalovirus exposure and HLA in healthy donors. For the study at large: The platform used for the roughly 130 validation repertoires matched that of the approximately 620 first-cohort repertoires, a later analysis reported.

Profiled with immunoSEQ multiplex PCR; TCRdb holds only in-frame clones, not every one. Of about 220,000 clones listed, about 89% were seen once; the top ten hold around 1.1%. Sequencing was carried out using PBMCs. The TCR sequence derives from a woman between 18 and 29 years old in good health and CMV-seronegative. This rearrangement joins TRBV9 to TRBJ2-1; 14 nucleotides match TRBD2. The CDR3 bases are TGTGCCAGCAGCGGGACTAGCGGGAGGTTTAATGAGCAGTTCTTC. As protein: CASSGTSGRFNEQFF.